This T cell receptor beta chain was recovered during a study of tissue T cells after allogeneic stem cell transplantation. Time point indicated: mouse harvest day 7 after allogeneic transplant. Tail vein injection delivered 10^7 T-cell-depleted bone marrow cells and 10^6 splenic CD5+ T cells. This clone came up a few times. All gene names here are mouse names. TCRdb keeps only in-frame clones here, not all; method: immunoSEQ multiplex PCR. The repertoire consists of roughly 5,300 clones, with under 65% occurring once and the leading ten covering around 8.8%. The receptor's source is a female BALB/c mouse given C57BL/6 T cells with graft-versus-host disease after an allogeneic hematopoietic cell transplant. Sequenced sample: gut tissue.

Here the CDR3 reads CASSPTGGRDTQYF. CDR3 DNA, as far as it was read: TGTGCCAGCTCCCCGACTGGGGGGAGAGACACCCAGTAC. The gene calls are TRBV12-2 and TRBJ2-5; TRBD2 matches at 10 bases. The read gets to within 1 residue of the CDR3 end, and the germline J gene fills in the rest. The CDR3 totals 14 residues. Germline V gene sequence: CDR1 SGHLS, CDR2 HYDKME. J gave up 5 bases and V 4 bases, and 5 bases lay outside the gene matches.